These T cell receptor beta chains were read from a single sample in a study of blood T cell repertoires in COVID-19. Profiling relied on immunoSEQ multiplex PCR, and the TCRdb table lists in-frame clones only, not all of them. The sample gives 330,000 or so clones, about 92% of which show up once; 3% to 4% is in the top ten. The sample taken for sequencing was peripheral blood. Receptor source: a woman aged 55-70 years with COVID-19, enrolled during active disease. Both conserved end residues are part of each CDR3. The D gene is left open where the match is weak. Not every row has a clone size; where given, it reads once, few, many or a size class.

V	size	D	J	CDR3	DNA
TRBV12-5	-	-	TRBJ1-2	CASGLPTANYGYTF	TGTGCTAGTGGTTTGCCAACAGCTAACTATGGCTACACCTTC
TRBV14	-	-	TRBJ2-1	CASSHFNRGNEQFF	TGTGCCAGCAGCCATTTCAATAGGGGCAATGAGCAGTTCTTC
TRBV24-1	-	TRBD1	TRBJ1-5	CATSAAGTGDQPQHF	TGTGCCACCAGTGCCGCCGGGACAGGGGATCAGCCCCAGCATTTT
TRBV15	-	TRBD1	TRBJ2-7	CATSITQGSSEYF	TGTGCCACCAGCATTACACAGGGGTCCTCGGAGTACTTC
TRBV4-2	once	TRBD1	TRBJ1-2	CASSHPRQGAQGYTF	TGTGCCAGCAGCCATCCCCGACAGGGGGCGCAGGGCTACACCTTC
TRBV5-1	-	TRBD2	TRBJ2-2	CASSLASLAGGTGELFF	TGCGCCAGCAGCTTGGCCTCCCTAGCGGGGGGCACCGGGGAGCTGTTTTTT
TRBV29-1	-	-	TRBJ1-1	CSVERSGSEAFF	TGCAGCGTTGAACGGAGCGGGTCTGAAGCTTTCTTT
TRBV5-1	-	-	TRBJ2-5	CASSSPAIQETQYF	TGCGCCAGCAGCTCCCCTGCGATCCAAGAGACCCAGTACTTC
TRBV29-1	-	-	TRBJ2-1	CSVPAGSASYNEQFF	TGCAGCGTCCCTGCAGGGTCGGCTTCGTACAATGAGCAGTTCTTC
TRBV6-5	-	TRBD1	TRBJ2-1	CASRSRDRVNEQFF	TGTGCCAGCAGGTCGAGGGACAGGGTTAATGAGCAGTTCTTC
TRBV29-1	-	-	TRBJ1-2	CSVYQGTGRYGYTF	TGCAGCGTTTACCAGGGGACCGGGAGGTATGGCTACACCTTC
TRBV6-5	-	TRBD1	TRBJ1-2	CASAGTVNYGYTF	TGTGCCAGCGCCGGGACAGTCAACTATGGCTACACCTTC
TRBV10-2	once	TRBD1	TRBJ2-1	CASTLQDRDYNEQFF	TGCGCCAGCACCCTACAGGACAGGGACTACAATGAGCAGTTCTTC